This T cell receptor (beta chain) is from a study of blood T cells in healthy people across ages. As for this clonotype: Its antigen is still unknown.

The CDR3 consists of 14 residues. Losses at the gene ends were 5 bases for V and 4 bases for J; bases not matched to a gene: 5. Germline CDR1 reads SGHTS; CDR2 reads YDEGEE. Study-wide findings and caveats: Higher diversity and more naive CD4+ cells were features of long-lived donors, compared to aged donors.

Combining a sample-barcoded 5' primer with a J-beta primer mix, a second PCR ran for roughly 7 to 12 cycles. TCRdb ran MiXCR on the 5' RACE reads and lists one entry per CDR3 protein. Of 800,000 to 1,000,000 distinct CDR3 sequences in the sample, roughly 43% were seen once. This sequence was found in a man aged 25 to 40 in good health. This chain uses TRBV5-8 with TRBJ2-3, with 9 positions matching TRBD2. Sequenced sample: blood. The CDR3 DNA is TGTGCCAGCAGGGGCGGGGGGGGGCCAGATACGCAGTATTTT. Translating gives CASRGGGGPDTQYF.